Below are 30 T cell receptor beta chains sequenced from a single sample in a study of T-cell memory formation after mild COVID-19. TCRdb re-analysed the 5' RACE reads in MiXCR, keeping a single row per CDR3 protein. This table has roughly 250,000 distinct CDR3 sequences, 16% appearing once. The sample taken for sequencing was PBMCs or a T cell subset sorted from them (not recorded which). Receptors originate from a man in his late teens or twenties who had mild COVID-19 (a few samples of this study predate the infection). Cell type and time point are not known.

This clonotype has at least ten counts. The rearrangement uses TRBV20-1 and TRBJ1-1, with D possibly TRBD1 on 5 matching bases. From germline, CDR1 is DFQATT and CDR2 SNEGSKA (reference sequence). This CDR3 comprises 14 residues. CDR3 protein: CRIAGAHAGTEAFF. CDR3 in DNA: TGCAGGATAGCCGGGGCCCACGCGGGCACTGAAGCTTTCTTT.

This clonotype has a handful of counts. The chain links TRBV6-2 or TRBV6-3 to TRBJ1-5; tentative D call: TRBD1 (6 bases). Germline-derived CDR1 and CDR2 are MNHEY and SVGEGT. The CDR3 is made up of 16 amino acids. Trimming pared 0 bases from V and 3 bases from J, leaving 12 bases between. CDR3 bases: TGTGCCAGCAGTTACTCTCACAGGGTGTTCAATCAGCCCCAGCATTTT. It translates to CASSYSHRVFNQPQHF.

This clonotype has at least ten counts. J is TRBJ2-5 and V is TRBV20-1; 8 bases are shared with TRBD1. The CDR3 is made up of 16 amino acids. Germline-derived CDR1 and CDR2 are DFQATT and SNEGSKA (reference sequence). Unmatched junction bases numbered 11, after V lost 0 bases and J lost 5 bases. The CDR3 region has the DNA TGCAGTGCTAGAGATCTGGGGCAGGGGGCTTGGGAGACCCAGTACTTC. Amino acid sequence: CSARDLGQGAWETQYF.

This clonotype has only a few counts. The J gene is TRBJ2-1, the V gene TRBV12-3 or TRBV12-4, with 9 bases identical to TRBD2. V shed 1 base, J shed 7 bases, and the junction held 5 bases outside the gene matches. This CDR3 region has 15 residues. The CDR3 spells CASSLGSGGINEQFF. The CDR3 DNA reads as TGTGCCAGCAGTTTAGGAAGCGGGGGGATTAATGAGCAGTTCTTC.

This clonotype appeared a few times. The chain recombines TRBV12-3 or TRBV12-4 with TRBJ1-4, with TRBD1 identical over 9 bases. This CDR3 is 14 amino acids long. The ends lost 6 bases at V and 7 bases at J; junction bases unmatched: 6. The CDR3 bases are TGTGCCAGCAGGGACGGGACAGGGCTTGAAAAACTGTTTTTT. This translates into CASRDGTGLEKLFF.

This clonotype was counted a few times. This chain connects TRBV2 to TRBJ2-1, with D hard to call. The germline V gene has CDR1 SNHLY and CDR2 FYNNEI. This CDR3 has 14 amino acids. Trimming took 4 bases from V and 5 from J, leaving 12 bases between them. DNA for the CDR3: TGTGCCAGCAGTGGAGATAGGGTAGACAATGAGCAGTTCTTC. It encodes CASSGDRVDNEQFF.

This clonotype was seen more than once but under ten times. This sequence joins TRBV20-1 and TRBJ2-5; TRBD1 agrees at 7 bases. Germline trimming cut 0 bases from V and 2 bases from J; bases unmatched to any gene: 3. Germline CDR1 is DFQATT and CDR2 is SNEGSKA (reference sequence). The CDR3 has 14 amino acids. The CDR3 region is CSARELGQQETQYF. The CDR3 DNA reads TGCAGTGCTAGAGAGCTGGGACAGCAAGAGACCCAGTACTTC.

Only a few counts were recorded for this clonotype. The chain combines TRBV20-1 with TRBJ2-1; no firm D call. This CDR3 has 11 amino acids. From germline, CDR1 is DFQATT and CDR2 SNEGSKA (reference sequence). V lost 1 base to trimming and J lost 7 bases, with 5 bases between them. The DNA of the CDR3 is TGCAGTGCTAGAGGCCGGAATGAGCAGTTCTTC. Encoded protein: CSARGRNEQFF.

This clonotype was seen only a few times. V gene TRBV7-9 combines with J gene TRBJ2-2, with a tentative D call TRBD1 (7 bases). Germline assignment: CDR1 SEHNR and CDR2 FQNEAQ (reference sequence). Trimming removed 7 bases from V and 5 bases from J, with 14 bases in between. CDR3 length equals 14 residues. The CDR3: CASTRQGGTGELFF. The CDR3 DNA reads TGTGCCAGCACCCGACAGGGAGGAACCGGGGAGCTGTTTTTT.

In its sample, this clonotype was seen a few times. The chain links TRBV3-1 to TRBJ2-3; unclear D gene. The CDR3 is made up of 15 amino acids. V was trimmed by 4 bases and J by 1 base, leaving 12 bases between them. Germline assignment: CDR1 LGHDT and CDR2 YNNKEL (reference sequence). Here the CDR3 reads CASSLLPGRTDTQYF. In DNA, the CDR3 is TGTGCCAGCAGCCTACTTCCCGGACGCACAGATACGCAGTATTTT.

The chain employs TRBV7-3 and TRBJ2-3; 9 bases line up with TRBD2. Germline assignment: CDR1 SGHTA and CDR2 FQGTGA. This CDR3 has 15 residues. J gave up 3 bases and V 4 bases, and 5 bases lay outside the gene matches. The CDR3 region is CASSSVAGATDTQYF. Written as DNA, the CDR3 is TGTGCCAGCAGCTCCGTAGCGGGGGCGACAGATACGCAGTATTTT.

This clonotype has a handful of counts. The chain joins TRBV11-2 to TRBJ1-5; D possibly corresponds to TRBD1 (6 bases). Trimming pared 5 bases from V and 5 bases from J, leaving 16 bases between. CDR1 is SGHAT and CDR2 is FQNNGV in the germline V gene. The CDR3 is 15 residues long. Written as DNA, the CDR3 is TGTGCCAGCAGCCTCGGTGGGGGGCCCCATCAGCCCCAGCATTTT. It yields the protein CASSLGGGPHQPQHF.

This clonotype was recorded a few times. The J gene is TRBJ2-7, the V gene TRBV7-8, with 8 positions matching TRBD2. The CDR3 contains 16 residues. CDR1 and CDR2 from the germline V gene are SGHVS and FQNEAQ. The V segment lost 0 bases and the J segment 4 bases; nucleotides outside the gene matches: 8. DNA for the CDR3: TGTGCCAGCAGCTTAGCAGCGGGGGTTAATCCTTACGAGCAGTACGTC. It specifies CASSLAAGVNPYEQYV.

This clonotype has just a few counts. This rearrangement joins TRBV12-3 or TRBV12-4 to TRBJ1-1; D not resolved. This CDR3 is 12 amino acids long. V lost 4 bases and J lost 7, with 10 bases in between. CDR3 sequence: CASSSPWGEAFF. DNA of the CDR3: TGTGCCAGCAGTTCTCCCTGGGGTGAAGCTTTCTTT.

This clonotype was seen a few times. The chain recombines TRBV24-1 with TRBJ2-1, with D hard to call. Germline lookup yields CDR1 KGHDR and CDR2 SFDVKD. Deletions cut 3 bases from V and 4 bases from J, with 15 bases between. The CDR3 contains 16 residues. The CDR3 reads CATSDVGPLGYNEQFF. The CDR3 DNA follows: TGTGCCACCAGTGATGTGGGCCCCTTGGGGTACAATGAGCAGTTCTTC.

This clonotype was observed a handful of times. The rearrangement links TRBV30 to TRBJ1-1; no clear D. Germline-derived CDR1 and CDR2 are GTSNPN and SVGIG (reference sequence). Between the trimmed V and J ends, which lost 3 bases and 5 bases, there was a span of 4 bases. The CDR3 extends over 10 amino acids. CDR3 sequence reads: CAWRRTEAFF. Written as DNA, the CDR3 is TGTGCCTGGAGAAGAACTGAAGCTTTCTTT.

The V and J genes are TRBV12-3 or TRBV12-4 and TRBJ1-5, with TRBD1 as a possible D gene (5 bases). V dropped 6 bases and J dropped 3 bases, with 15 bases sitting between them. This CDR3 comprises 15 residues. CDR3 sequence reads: CASSRDGKLNQPQHF. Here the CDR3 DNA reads TGTGCCAGCAGCCGGGACGGCAAACTCAATCAGCCCCAGCATTTT.

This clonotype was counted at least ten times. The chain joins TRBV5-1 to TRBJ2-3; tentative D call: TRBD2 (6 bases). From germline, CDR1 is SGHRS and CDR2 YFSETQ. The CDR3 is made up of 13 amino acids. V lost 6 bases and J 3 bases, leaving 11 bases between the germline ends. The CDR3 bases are TGCGCCAGCAACCTCCGGGGGACAGATACGCAGTATTTT. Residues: CASNLRGTDTQYF.

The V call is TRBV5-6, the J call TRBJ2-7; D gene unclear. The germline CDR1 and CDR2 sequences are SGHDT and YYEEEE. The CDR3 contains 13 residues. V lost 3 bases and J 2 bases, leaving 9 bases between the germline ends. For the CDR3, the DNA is TGTGCCAGCAGCTCCCGGCGCACCTACGAGCAGTACGTC. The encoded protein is CASSSRRTYEQYV.

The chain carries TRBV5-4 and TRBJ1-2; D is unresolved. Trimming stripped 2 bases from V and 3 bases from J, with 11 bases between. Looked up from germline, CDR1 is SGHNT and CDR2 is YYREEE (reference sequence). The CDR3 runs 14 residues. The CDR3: CASSLEGGDYGYTF. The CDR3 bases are TGTGCCAGCAGCTTAGAGGGCGGAGACTATGGCTACACCTTC.

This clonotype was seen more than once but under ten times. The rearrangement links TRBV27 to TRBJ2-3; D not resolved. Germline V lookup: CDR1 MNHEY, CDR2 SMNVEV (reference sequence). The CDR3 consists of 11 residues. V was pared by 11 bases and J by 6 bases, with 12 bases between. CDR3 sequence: CASRVGDTQYF. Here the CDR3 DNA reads TGTGCCTCCCGGGTGGGGGATACGCAGTATTTT.

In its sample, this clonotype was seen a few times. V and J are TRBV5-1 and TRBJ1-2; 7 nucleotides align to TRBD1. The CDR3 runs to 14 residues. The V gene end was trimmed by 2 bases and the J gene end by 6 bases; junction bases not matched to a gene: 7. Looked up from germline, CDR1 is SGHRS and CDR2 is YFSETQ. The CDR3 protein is CASSLGTEANGYTF. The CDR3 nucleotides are TGCGCCAGCAGCTTAGGGACAGAGGCTAATGGCTACACCTTC.

This CDR3 reads CASSYRRTNNQPQHF. The CDR3 region has the DNA TGTGCCAGCAGTTACAGGAGGACCAACAATCAGCCCCAGCATTTT. The chain has TRBV6-2 or TRBV6-3 and TRBJ1-5; D unclear. V dropped 2 bases and J dropped 3 bases, with 11 bases sitting between them. The germline gives CDR1 MNHEY, CDR2 SVGEGT. This CDR3 region has 15 residues.

CDR3 in amino acids: CASSPGLAGGRKLYNEQFF. Written as DNA, the CDR3 is TGCGCCAGCAGCCCGGGACTAGCGGGGGGACGAAAGTTATACAATGAGCAGTTCTTC. This chain links TRBV4-1 with TRBJ2-1, with 15 bases fitting TRBD2. CDR1 is MGHRA, CDR2 YSYEKL, per germline. Trimming removed 4 bases from V and 4 bases from J; junction bases left unmatched: 11. The CDR3 is made up of 19 amino acids.

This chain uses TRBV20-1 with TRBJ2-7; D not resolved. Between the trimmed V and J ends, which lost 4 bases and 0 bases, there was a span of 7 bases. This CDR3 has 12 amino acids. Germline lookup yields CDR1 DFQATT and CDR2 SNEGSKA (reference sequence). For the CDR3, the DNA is TGCAGTGCTAAGGACCCCTCCTACGAGCAGTACTTC. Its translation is CSAKDPSYEQYF.

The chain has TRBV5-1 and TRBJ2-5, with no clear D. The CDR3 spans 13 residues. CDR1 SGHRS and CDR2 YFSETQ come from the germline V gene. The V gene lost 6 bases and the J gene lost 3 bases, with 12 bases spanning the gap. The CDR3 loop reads CASTLQGKETQYF. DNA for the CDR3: TGCGCCAGCACCCTCCAAGGGAAAGAGACCCAGTACTTC.

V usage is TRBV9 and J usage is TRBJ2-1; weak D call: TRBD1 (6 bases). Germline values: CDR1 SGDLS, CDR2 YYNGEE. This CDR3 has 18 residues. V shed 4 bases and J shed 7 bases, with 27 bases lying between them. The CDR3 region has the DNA TGTGCCAGCAGCCCCGAGCCCCGGGACATTTGGGCCCCAAATGAGCAGTTCTTC. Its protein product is CASSPEPRDIWAPNEQFF.

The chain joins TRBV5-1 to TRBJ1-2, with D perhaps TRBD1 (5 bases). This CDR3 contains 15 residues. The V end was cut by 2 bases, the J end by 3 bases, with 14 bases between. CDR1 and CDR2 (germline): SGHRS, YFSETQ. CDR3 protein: CASSLDSDIYYGYTF. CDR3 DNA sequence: TGCGCCAGCAGCTTAGACTCGGACATATACTATGGCTACACCTTC.

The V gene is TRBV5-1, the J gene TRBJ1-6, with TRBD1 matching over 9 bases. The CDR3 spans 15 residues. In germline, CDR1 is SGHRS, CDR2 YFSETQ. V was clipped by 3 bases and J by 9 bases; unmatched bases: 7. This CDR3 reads CASSSGQGISSPLHF. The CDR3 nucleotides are TGCGCCAGCAGCTCGGGACAGGGAATTAGTTCACCCCTCCACTTT.

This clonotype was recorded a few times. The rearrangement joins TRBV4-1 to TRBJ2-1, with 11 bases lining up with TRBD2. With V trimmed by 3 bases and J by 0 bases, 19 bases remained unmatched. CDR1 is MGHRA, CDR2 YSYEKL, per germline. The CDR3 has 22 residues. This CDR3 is CASSHGTGSASGGSSSYNEQFF. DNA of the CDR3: TGCGCCAGCAGCCACGGGACAGGGTCTGCTAGCGGGGGGTCAAGCTCCTACAATGAGCAGTTCTTC.